This paragraph reports one T cell receptor beta chain. The sample belongs to a study of blood T cell repertoires in COVID-19. At the level of the study: From the United States, Italy and Spain came samples of acute and convalescent COVID-19. Sources were T cells, B-cell-depleted T cells, or PBMCs; the material itself was cDNA or gDNA.

Trimming left V 5 bases short and J 6 bases short, with 10 bases between. The CDR3 sequence is 12 residues long. Germline V gene data show CDR1 as MNHEY and CDR2 as SMNVEV (reference sequence). In the source study's methods: Cell counts per sample came from amplifying reference gene primers. The method was immunoSEQ multiplex PCR; TCRdb's version includes in-frame clones alone and lacks a portion of them. V, J and clone size derive from that table, while D and trimming were established from the DNA sequence. The repertoire includes around 140,000 clones, about 91% of them detected once, and about a tenth sits in the top ten.

V usage is TRBV27 and J usage is TRBJ1-2, with D tentatively TRBD1 (6 bases). The sequence came from a man between 45 and 60 years old with acute or convalescent COVID-19. The sequenced sample was peripheral blood. DNA for the CDR3: TGTGCCAGCAGTAAGGGGGACCATGGCTACACCTTC. Translated: CASSKGDHGYTF.